Sequencing of this T cell receptor beta chain was carried out in a study of control samples from healthy donors and cancer patients (dated by TCRdb to 2020 to 2021). In the case of this clone: It has no known antigen specificity. No base-level quality is on record; no much larger clone is a single base apart.

The library was built by means of the immunoSEQ multiplex PCR assay. Here the immuneACCESS table is served through TCRdb, limited to in-frame sequences with V and J called. Missing clones are a known gap in these copies; in checked studies unresolved V genes cover under half, and the rest lacks a known reason. Here the sample has fewer than 95,000 clones; 85% to 90% occur a single time. Together, the top ten hold roughly 1.3% of the sample. V loses 2 bases of germline sequence and J loses 0 bases, and the interval between the two ends is 9 bases. Reading the germline V gene gives CDR1 SGDLS and CDR2 YYNGEE. Reading from cysteine to phenylalanine, the CDR3 counts 15 amino acids. Only the CDR3 part of the read is kept: 45 bases, read in frame from the first base.

The chain joins TRBV9 to TRBJ2-1, with TRBD2 as a weak D call on 5 bases. This sequence originates from a woman aged 50 to 60 in good health. The sequenced material came from blood. The CDR3 is CASSVLASSYNEQFF. The bases read TGTGCCAGCAGCGTGCTAGCAAGCTCCTACAATGAGCAGTTCTTC.